Presented here are 3 T cell receptor beta chains from one specimen sequenced in a study of preoperative IRX-2 immunotherapy in early breast cancer. Sequencing was performed with immunoSEQ multiplex PCR; in TCRdb, only in-frame clones are kept and a portion is missing. The sample consists of more than 25,000 clones, 90% of them appearing once. Treatment here: preoperative locoregional IRX-2 cytokine immunotherapy. Collection of the sample occurred from a patient treated with IRX-2 immunotherapy. The receptors were sampled from a human donor with breast cancer.

The CDR3 nucleotides read TGTGCCAGCAGCTTACAGGGGACGACCGGGGAGCTGTTTTTT. This sequence encodes CASSLQGTTGELFF. The chain recombines TRBV7-9 with TRBJ2-2; possibly TRBD1 for D (6 bases). The CDR3 covers 14 residues. Germline CDR1 reads SEHNR; CDR2 reads FQNEAQ (reference sequence). Deletions cut 2 bases from V and 5 bases from J, with 9 bases between.

The chain is built from TRBV11-2 and TRBJ1-5; no reliable D call. V lost 2 bases, J lost 3 bases, and 17 bases lay in between. The CDR3 loop spans 17 amino acids. The germline CDR1 and CDR2 sequences are SGHAT and FQNNGV. CDR3 in DNA: TGTGCCAGCAGCTTATCGGGAGGAGGGAGAGACAATCAGCCCCAGCATTTT. Translation: CASSLSGGGRDNQPQHF. Full variable domain (rest looked up from reference TRBV11-2 and TRBJ1-5): EAGVAQSPRYKIIEKRQSVAFWCNPISGHATLYWYQQILGQGPKLLIQFQNNGVVDDSQLPKDRFSAERLKGVDSTLKIQPAKLEDSAVYLCASSLSGGGRDNQPQHFGDGTRLSIL.

The rearrangement joins TRBV4-1 to TRBJ1-1; 8 bases match TRBD1. Trimming cost V 1 base and J 0 bases; bases outside gene matches: 4. This CDR3 has 16 amino acids. The germline CDR1 and CDR2 sequences are MGHRA and YSYEKL. CDR3 DNA: TGCGCCAGCAGCCAAGGGGGACAGGTCATGAACACTGAAGCTTTCTTT. It yields the protein CASSQGGQVMNTEAFF.